The 14 T cell receptor beta chains below all came from one sample that was sequenced in a study of T cells in Graves' hyperthyroidism and ophthalmopathy. Amplified TCR beta CDR3 regions came from RNA transcripts. With the HTBI primer set, the TCR CDR3 went through a first round of RT-PCR. Each CDR3 protein gets one entry after TCRdb re-called the multiplex PCR reads with MiXCR. The sample lists around 340,000 distinct CDR3 sequences, around a sixth seen once, with around 16% in the top ten. Sequencing was carried out using blood. The receptors come from a woman in her 40s with Graves' ophthalmopathy.

This clonotype has at least ten counts. The V gene is TRBV20-1, the J gene TRBJ2-7; either TRBD1 or TRBD2 may supply D (7 bases each). The germline V gene encodes CDR1 DFQATT and CDR2 SNEGSKA (reference sequence). The V and J ends lost 0 bases and 9 bases respectively, with 21 bases between them. This CDR3 spans 15 amino acids. CDR3 DNA: TGCAGTGCTAGAGATCACGGCAGGGGGGGGCGTGGGCAGTACTTC. Its protein is CSARDHGRGGRGQYF.

This clonotype was seen many times. This sequence joins TRBV20-1 and TRBJ2-7, with D possibly matching TRBD1 (6 bases). The V gene lost 4 bases and the J gene lost 4 bases, with 20 bases spanning the gap. Germline loops: CDR1 DFQATT, CDR2 SNEGSKA (reference sequence). CDR3 length: 15 residues. CDR3 protein: CSAKLPGQSLYEQYF. CDR3 coding DNA: TGCAGTGCTAAACTTCCGGGACAATCTTTATACGAGCAGTACTTC.

This clonotype has just one count. J is TRBJ2-7 and V is TRBV6-2 or TRBV6-3; 8 bases align to TRBD1. V lost 6 bases to trimming and J lost 6 bases; unmatched junction nucleotides: 10. The CDR3 runs to 14 residues. Germline CDR1 reads MNHEY; CDR2 reads SVGEGT. CDR3 in amino acids: CASSRTGTVGEQYF. The CDR3 region has the DNA TGTGCCAGCAGCCGGACAGGGACCGTTGGCGAGCAGTACTTC.

This clonotype was observed many times. A much larger clonotype is one base distant, so this may be a read error. The V gene is TRBV7-8, the J gene TRBJ1-1; no reliable D call. The CDR3 runs to 14 residues. CDR1 is SGHVS and CDR2 is FQNEAQ in the germline V gene. The CDR3, as DNA: TGTGCCAGCGGCTTAGTCCAGGCGGTAACTGAAGCTTTCTTT. This encodes CASGLVQAVTEAFF. The variable domain in full, with the rest retrieved from reference TRBV7-8 and TRBJ1-1, is GAGVSQSPRYKVAKRGQDVALRCDPISGHVSLFWYQQALGQGPEFLTYFQNEAQLDKSGLPSDRFFAERPEGSVSTLKIQRTQQEDSAVYLCASGLVQAVTEAFFGQGTRLTVV.

This clonotype was found many times. The chain links TRBV29-1 to TRBJ2-5; TRBD2 is a possible D gene (6 bases). CDR1 and CDR2 from the germline V gene are SQVTM and ANQGSEA. The CDR3 totals 13 residues. The V and J ends lost 4 bases and 2 bases respectively, with 11 bases between them. The CDR3 sequence: CSVAGVLQETQYF. The CDR3 region has the DNA TGCAGCGTTGCGGGGGTACTACAAGAGACCCAGTACTTC.

This clonotype appeared many times. V usage is TRBV12-3 or TRBV12-4 and J usage is TRBJ2-6; no definite D call. The CDR3 consists of 13 residues. The V end lost 3 bases, the J end lost 4 bases, and 4 bases lay between the germline ends. This CDR3 is CASSLKGANVLTF. DNA for the CDR3: TGTGCCAGCAGTTTGAAGGGGGCCAACGTCCTGACTTTC.

As for this clonotype: Here the CDR3 omits its conserved ending phenylalanine or tryptophan, so a read error is the likely source. The rearrangement links TRBV14 to TRBJ1-1, with TRBD1 matching over 7 bases. Trimming at V came to 0 bases and at J to 1 base, leaving 14 bases not matched to a gene. Germline V gene lookup returns CDR1 SGHDN and CDR2 FVKESK. This CDR3 contains 19 residues. The CDR3 here is CASSQEEQGTAAWNTEAFV. As DNA, the CDR3 is TGTGCCAGCAGCCAAGAAGAACAGGGGACAGCAGCTTGGAACACTGAAGCTTTCGTT.

In its sample, this clonotype was seen many times. V is TRBV20-1 and J is TRBJ1-4, with D unresolved. Trimming removed 4 bases at V and 0 bases at J, with 12 bases between. Germline V gene sequence: CDR1 DFQATT, CDR2 SNEGSKA (reference sequence). The length of the CDR3 is 15 residues. The CDR3 DNA reads as TGCAGTGCTATACAAGGTTTCGCAACTAATGAAAAACTGTTTTTT. It specifies CSAIQGFATNEKLFF.

This clonotype was counted ten times or more. As DNA, the CDR3 is TGTGCCAGCAGAAAGGGGACTAGCGGGAGGGGTCACACCGGGGAGCTGTTTTTT. Translation: CASRKGTSGRGHTGELFF. The gene calls are TRBV12-3 or TRBV12-4 and TRBJ2-2, with 16 bases lining up with TRBD2. The CDR3 is made up of 18 amino acids. V shed 6 bases, J shed 3 bases, and the junction held 7 bases outside the gene matches.

This clonotype was counted at least ten times. The chain combines TRBV20-1 with TRBJ1-2; the D is unclear. Trimming stripped 4 bases from V and 7 bases from J, with 13 bases between. Germline V gene data show CDR1 as DFQATT and CDR2 as SNEGSKA (reference sequence). This CDR3 region has 12 residues. The DNA of the CDR3 is TGCAGTGCTATGGCGGCTATGGCTGGCTACACCTTC. Translating it yields CSAMAAMAGYTF.

The CDR3 bases are TGTGCCAGCTCAATGGCGGCGAGCACAGATACGCAGTATTTT. It translates to CASSMAASTDTQYF. The chain links TRBV18 to TRBJ2-3; D is unresolved. The V gene lost 5 bases and the J gene lost 0 bases, with 9 bases spanning the gap. The CDR3 length is 14 residues. Per the germline V gene, CDR1 is KGHSH and CDR2 is LQKENI. The full variable domain, completed using reference TRBV18 and TRBJ2-3, is NAGVMQNPRHLVRRRGQEARLRCSPMKGHSHVYWYRQLPEEGLKFMVYLQKENIIDESGMPKERFSAEFPKEGPSILRIQQVVRGDSAAYFCASSMAASTDTQYFGPGTRLTVL.

This clonotype was counted many times. The chain combines TRBV24-1 with TRBJ1-1, with a tentative D call TRBD1 (6 bases). CDR1 KGHDR and CDR2 SFDVKD come from the germline V gene. V was clipped by 4 bases and J by 4 bases, with 9 bases between them. This CDR3 region has 13 residues. The CDR3 is CATSDAGATEAFF. The CDR3 bases are TGTGCCACCAGTGACGCAGGGGCCACTGAAGCTTTCTTT.

The rearrangement links TRBV12-3 or TRBV12-4 to TRBJ1-1, with D tentatively TRBD1 (6 bases). This CDR3 has 14 amino acids. V lost 6 bases and J lost 6, with 17 bases in between. The CDR3 coding sequence is TGTGCCAGCAGGGCAGCAGGGGCTGGGGCTGAAGCTTTCTTT. Its translation is CASRAAGAGAEAFF.

This clonotype was detected only a few times. V is TRBV4-1 and J is TRBJ2-7; perhaps TRBD1 as D (7 bases). Trimming removed 2 bases at V and 3 bases at J, with 14 bases between. CDR1 is MGHRA and CDR2 is YSYEKL in the germline V gene. CDR3 length: 15 residues. For the CDR3, the DNA is TGCGCCAGCAGCCAAATACGACAGGGAGGCTACGAGCAGTACTTC. It specifies CASSQIRQGGYEQYF.